Listed below are T cell receptor beta chains from one sample, sequenced in a study of T cell responses to AZD1222 COVID-19 vaccine. The assay was immunoSEQ multiplex PCR, and TCRdb's table has in-frame clones only and misses some. In the table there are about 82,000 clones, over 75% of which are singletons. Sample: peripheral blood, taken 28 days after the second AZD1222 dose. The source of these receptors is an adult who received the AZD1222 COVID-19 vaccine. Each CDR3 is given with its conserved first and last residue. D genes are given only for firm matches. The listing skips clone size in some rows; elsewhere it reads once, few, many or a size class.

d_call: .
clone_size: few
v_call: TRBV6-1
j_call: TRBJ1-2
cdr3_aa: CASSERGTRSYTF
cdr3_nt: TGTGCCAGCAGTGAAAGGGGGACGCGCAGCTACACCTTC

d_call: .
clone_size: few
v_call: TRBV27
j_call: TRBJ1-2
cdr3_aa: CANKAGGTYGYTF
cdr3_nt: TGTGCCAACAAAGCGGGGGGGACCTATGGCTACACCTTC

d_call: TRBD1
clone_size: once
v_call: TRBV30
j_call: TRBJ1-2
cdr3_aa: CAWNRDRRTNGYTF
cdr3_nt: TGTGCCTGGAACCGGGACAGAAGAACCAATGGCTACACCTTC

d_call: .
clone_size: .
v_call: TRBV5-8
j_call: TRBJ1-5
cdr3_aa: CASSRYGDQPQHF
cdr3_nt: TGTGCCAGCAGCAGATACGGGGATCAGCCCCAGCATTTT

d_call: TRBD2
clone_size: .
v_call: TRBV24-1
j_call: TRBJ2-2
cdr3_aa: CATSDLTGTSDGGELFF
cdr3_nt: TGTGCCACCAGTGATTTAACCGGGACTAGCGACGGCGGGGAGCTGTTTTTT

d_call: .
clone_size: .
v_call: TRBV12-3/TRBV12-4
j_call: TRBJ2-5
cdr3_aa: CASSLGNGETQYF
cdr3_nt: TGTGCCAGCAGTTTAGGTAACGGGGAGACCCAGTACTTC

d_call: TRBD1
clone_size: .
v_call: TRBV28
j_call: TRBJ2-2
cdr3_aa: CASSPPPGTGVAAGELFF
cdr3_nt: TGTGCCAGCAGTCCCCCTCCCGGGACAGGGGTAGCTGCCGGGGAGCTGTTTTTT

d_call: .
clone_size: .
v_call: TRBV21-1
j_call: TRBJ2-4
cdr3_aa: CASSKEVREAKNIQYF
cdr3_nt: TGTGCCAGCAGCAAAGAAGTCAGGGAGGCCAAAAACATTCAGTACTTC

d_call: .
clone_size: once
v_call: TRBV27
j_call: TRBJ1-5
cdr3_aa: CAVGVYSNQPQHF
cdr3_nt: TGTGCCGTCGGGGTTTATAGCAATCAGCCCCAGCATTTT

d_call: .
clone_size: many
v_call: TRBV5-5
j_call: TRBJ1-1
cdr3_aa: CASSLEARVVVAEAFF
cdr3_nt: TGTGCCAGCAGCTTGGAAGCTAGGGTCGTGGTGGCTGAAGCTTTCTTT

d_call: TRBD1
clone_size: .
v_call: TRBV7-2
j_call: TRBJ1-4
cdr3_aa: CASSPRTGKGEKLFF
cdr3_nt: TGTGCCAGCAGCCCCCGGACAGGGAAAGGGGAAAAACTGTTTTTT

d_call: .
clone_size: .
v_call: TRBV4-3
j_call: TRBJ1-4
cdr3_aa: CASSQSRTETNEKLFF
cdr3_nt: TGCGCCAGCAGCCAATCCCGGACAGAAACTAATGAAAAACTGTTTTTT

d_call: .
clone_size: .
v_call: TRBV6-5
j_call: TRBJ1-5
cdr3_aa: CASSSLRAQGYQPQHF
cdr3_nt: TGTGCCAGCAGTTCTTTAAGGGCGCAGGGTTATCAGCCCCAGCATTTT

d_call: TRBD1
clone_size: .
v_call: TRBV6-2/TRBV6-3
j_call: TRBJ2-1
cdr3_aa: CASSYGRTGDYNEQFF
cdr3_nt: TGTGCCAGCAGTTACGGGAGGACAGGGGACTACAATGAGCAGTTCTTC

d_call: .
clone_size: .
v_call: TRBV29-1
j_call: TRBJ1-2
cdr3_aa: CSVDLEEAYGYTF
cdr3_nt: TGCAGCGTTGATTTGGAGGAAGCCTATGGCTACACCTTC

d_call: .
clone_size: .
v_call: TRBV28
j_call: TRBJ1-2
cdr3_aa: CASGTDYYGYTF
cdr3_nt: TGTGCCAGCGGGACGGACTACTATGGCTACACCTTC

d_call: .
clone_size: once
v_call: TRBV29-1
j_call: TRBJ1-2
cdr3_aa: CSVELGNYGYTF
cdr3_nt: TGCAGCGTTGAGTTGGGGAACTATGGCTACACCTTC

d_call: .
clone_size: .
v_call: TRBV12-5
j_call: TRBJ1-1
cdr3_aa: CASGLVLGGVEAFF
cdr3_nt: TGTGCTAGTGGTTTGGTACTTGGGGGGGTTGAAGCTTTCTTT